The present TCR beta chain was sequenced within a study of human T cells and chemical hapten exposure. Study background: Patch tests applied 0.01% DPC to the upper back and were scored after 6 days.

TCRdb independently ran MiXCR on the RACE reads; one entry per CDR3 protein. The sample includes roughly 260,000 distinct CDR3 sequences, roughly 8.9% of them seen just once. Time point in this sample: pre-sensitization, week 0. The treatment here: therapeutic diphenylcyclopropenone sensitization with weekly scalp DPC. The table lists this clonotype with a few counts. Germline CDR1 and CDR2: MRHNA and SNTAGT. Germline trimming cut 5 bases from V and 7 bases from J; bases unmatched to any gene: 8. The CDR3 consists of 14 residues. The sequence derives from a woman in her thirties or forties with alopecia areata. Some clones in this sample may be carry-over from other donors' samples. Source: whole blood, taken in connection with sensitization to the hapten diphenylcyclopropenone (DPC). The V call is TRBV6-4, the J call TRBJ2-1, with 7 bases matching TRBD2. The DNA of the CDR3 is TGTGCCAGCAGTTTAAGGGACGGGGGGAATGAGCAGTTCTTC. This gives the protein CASSLRDGGNEQFF.